This T cell receptor beta chain was identified in a study of T cell responses to AZD1222 COVID-19 vaccine. Data came from immunoSEQ multiplex PCR; TCRdb stores just in-frame clones and leaves some out. Of fewer than 110,000 clones in the sample, roughly 91% were seen once. CDR3 length: 16 residues. After removal of 3 bases from V and 0 bases from J, the junction contained 4 bases not matched to a gene. Germline V lookup: CDR1 SGHDT, CDR2 YYEEEE. The chain carries TRBV5-6 and TRBJ2-3; 10 nucleotides agree with TRBD1. This clonotype originated in an adult in good health. The material was peripheral blood, obtained on day 0 of AZD1222 vaccination. CDR3 bases: TGTGCCAGCAGCTGGGGGACAGGGGCTAGCACAGATACGCAGTATTTT. Residues: CASSWGTGASTDTQYF.